Listed below are T cell receptor beta chains from one sample, sequenced in a study of T cells in Graves' hyperthyroidism and ophthalmopathy. TCRdb re-called the multiplex PCR reads with MiXCR, one entry per CDR3 protein. The sample holds some 350,000 distinct CDR3 sequences, approximately 16% seen once. What was sequenced was blood. The receptor set was obtained from a woman aged 55 to 70 with Graves' ophthalmopathy. The CDR3 runs from the conserved cysteine through the conserved F or W. A D gene is named only where the DNA matches it firmly. The size of a clone is reported for some rows only, either as once, few or many, or as a class for expanded clones.

abundance,v_gene,j_gene,d_gene,len,CDR3aa,CDR3nt
many,TRBV28,TRBJ1-1,-,13,CASSSSGNGRAFF,TGTGCCAGCAGTTCGTCAGGAAACGGGAGAGCTTTCTTT
few,TRBV5-4,TRBJ2-6,-,17,CASSVPLLTSGANVLTF,TGTGCCAGCAGCGTGCCGTTACTGACCTCTGGGGCCAACGTCCTGACTTTC
many,TRBV15,TRBJ2-5,-,15,CATTHGTAGEETQYF,TGTGCCACCACCCATGGGACGGCAGGAGAAGAGACCCAGTACTTC
-,TRBV5-1,TRBJ2-3,-,17,CASSLWRDSVSTDTQYF,TGCGCCAGCAGCTTGTGGAGAGACAGCGTTTCCACAGATACGCAGTATTTT
many,TRBV2,TRBJ2-7,-,13,CASSALSVYEQYF,TGTGCCAGCAGTGCTCTATCCGTCTACGAGCAGTACTTC
many,TRBV11-2,TRBJ2-7,-,14,CASSLFQERDEQYF,TGTGCCAGCAGTCTTTTCCAAGAGCGCGACGAGCAGTACTTC
many,TRBV10-2,TRBJ2-7,-,15,CASSESGLSSYEQYF,TGCGCCAGCAGTGAGTCGGGGCTCAGCTCCTACGAGCAGTACTTC
many,TRBV20-1,TRBJ2-7,-,9,CSASHEQYF,TGCAGTGCTAGTCACGAGCAGTACTTC
-,TRBV5-1,TRBJ2-4,TRBD2,14,CASSLGSGKNIQYF,TGCGCCAGCAGCTTGGGAAGCGGGAAGAACATTCAGTACTTC
-,TRBV6-1,TRBJ2-7,-,14,CASSTPGQPHEQYF,TGTGCCAGCAGCACGCCGGGACAACCCCACGAGCAGTACTTC
few,TRBV14,TRBJ2-5,-,15,CASSQEHGGQETQYF,TGTGCCAGCAGCCAAGAACATGGGGGACAAGAGACCCAGTACTTC
many,TRBV3-1,TRBJ2-5,-,17,CASSQDVLGPAGETQYF,TGTGCCAGCAGCCAAGACGTGCTGGGGCCGGCCGGAGAGACCCAGTACTTC
many,TRBV7-2,TRBJ2-2,TRBD2,16,CASSYPSGRLTGELFF,TGTGCCAGCAGCTATCCTAGCGGGAGGCTCACCGGGGAGCTGTTTTTT
-,TRBV20-1,TRBJ2-3,-,15,CSALDPGLPTNTQYF,TGCAGTGCTCTCGACCCGGGACTCCCTACAAATACGCAGTATTTT
many,TRBV9,TRBJ1-2,-,14,CASSDGQRSYGYTF,TGTGCCAGCAGCGATGGACAGAGAAGCTATGGCTACACCTTC
few,TRBV6-1,TRBJ1-4,-,14,CASSPEAANEKLFF,TGTGCCAGCAGTCCGGAGGCAGCTAATGAAAAACTGTTTTTT
many,TRBV2,TRBJ2-1,-,13,CASSDRGMGEQFF,TGTGCCAGCAGTGACCGGGGGATGGGTGAGCAGTTCTTC
-,TRBV9,TRBJ2-3,TRBD1,17,CASSLGQGTPSPDTQYF,TGTGCCAGCAGCTTGGGACAGGGGACACCGTCCCCAGATACGCAGTATTTT
once,TRBV18,TRBJ2-2,-,15,CASSPQDRNTGGLFF,TGTGCCAGCTCACCTCAGGACAGGAACACCGGGGGGCTGTTTTTT
-,TRBV20-1,TRBJ2-4,-,11,CSVLAKNIQYF,TGCAGTGTTCTAGCCAAAAACATTCAGTACTTC
-,TRBV27,TRBJ2-2,TRBD2,18,CASSLNTGGLAGSGELFF,TGTGCCAGCAGTTTAAATACAGGGGGACTAGCGGGATCCGGGGAGCTGTTTTTT
-,TRBV12-3/TRBV12-4,TRBJ2-1,-,16,CASSLGRGLEENEQFF,TGTGCCAGCAGTTTAGGGAGAGGACTGGAGGAAAATGAGCAGTTCTTC
once,TRBV19,TRBJ2-2,-,17,CASSMALYTGYTGELFF,TGTGCCAGTAGTATGGCCCTTTATACAGGGTACACCGGGGAGCTGTTTTTT
many,TRBV5-1,TRBJ2-1,TRBD1,16,CASSSRTGGEGNEQFF,TGCGCCAGCAGCTCCCGGACAGGGGGCGAAGGCAATGAGCAGTTCTTC
-,TRBV7-2,TRBJ2-3,-,14,CASSFSPQTDTQYF,TGTGCCAGCAGCTTCTCCCCCCAGACGGATACGCAGTATTTT
-,TRBV30,TRBJ1-5,-,18,CAWSSMKLGDAGNQPQHF,TGTGCCTGGAGTTCTATGAAGCTAGGGGATGCAGGCAATCAGCCCCAGCATTTT
-,TRBV20-1,TRBJ2-4,TRBD2,15,CSATIAGLAKNIQYF,TGCAGTGCTACCATAGCGGGGCTAGCCAAAAACATTCAGTACTTC
-,TRBV13,TRBJ2-1,TRBD1,15,CASSNRGRSYNEQFF,TGTGCCAGCAGCAACAGGGGGCGCTCCTACAATGAGCAGTTCTTC
-,TRBV9,TRBJ2-7,-,14,CASSVEGRGYEQYF,TGTGCCAGCAGCGTAGAAGGCAGGGGCTACGAGCAGTACTTC
few,TRBV4-1,TRBJ2-1,TRBD1,18,CASSRTGGIAAIGNEQFF,TGCGCCAGCAGCAGGACAGGGGGCATAGCGGCCATAGGGAATGAGCAGTTCTTC
-,TRBV7-3,TRBJ2-5,-,14,CASSLGGPRETQYF,TGTGCCAGCAGCTTAGGAGGTCCCAGGGAGACCCAGTACTTC
many,TRBV11-1,TRBJ2-1,TRBD2,15,CASSRLAGGYNEQFF,TGTGCCAGCAGCCGACTAGCGGGAGGCTACAATGAGCAGTTCTTC
many,TRBV7-2,TRBJ2-3,-,16,CASSTGGTTSTDTQYF,TGTGCCAGCAGCACCGGGGGCACTACTAGCACAGATACGCAGTATTTT
-,TRBV5-6,TRBJ2-1,-,16,CASSFGRGSLYNEQFF,TGTGCCAGCAGCTTTGGGCGTGGTTCCCTCTACAATGAGCAGTTCTTC
-,TRBV11-2,TRBJ2-5,-,12,CASSRRTGTQYF,TGTGCCAGCAGCCGGCGAACAGGGACCCAGTACTTC
-,TRBV10-3,TRBJ2-7,TRBD2,13,CATGGESSYEQYF,TGTGCCACGGGGGGAGAGTCCTCCTACGAGCAGTACTTC
-,TRBV3-1,TRBJ1-3,-,15,CASSQSSGSGNTIYF,TGTGCCAGCAGCCAAAGCTCGGGATCTGGAAACACCATATATTTT
few,TRBV6-1,TRBJ2-5,-,12,CASARDGPTQYF,TGTGCCAGCGCACGGGACGGCCCGACCCAGTACTTC
few,TRBV7-2,TRBJ2-5,-,12,CASSPRLGPQYF,TGTGCCAGCAGCCCCCGACTAGGCCCCCAGTACTTC
-,TRBV14,TRBJ2-7,TRBD2,15,CASSQSGGLTYEQYF,TGTGCCAGCAGCCAGTCGGGGGGACTCACCTACGAGCAGTACTTC
many,TRBV28,TRBJ1-5,-,19,CASSSQGGMGTGYNQPQHF,TGTGCCAGCAGTTCCCAGGGAGGGATGGGTACAGGGTACAATCAGCCCCAGCATTTT
-,TRBV20-1,TRBJ1-2,-,13,CSASEAPDYGYTF,TGCAGTGCTAGCGAAGCCCCTGACTATGGCTACACCTTC
many,TRBV2,TRBJ2-2,TRBD1,16,CASSGSGGKYTGELFF,TGTGCCAGCAGTGGATCAGGGGGCAAGTACACCGGGGAGCTGTTTTTT
-,TRBV20-1,TRBJ2-7,TRBD2,16,CSARNLAGLSSYEQYF,TGCAGTGCTAGAAACCTAGCGGGCCTCAGCTCCTACGAGCAGTACTTC
-,TRBV10-2,TRBJ1-1,-,14,CASREADLNTEAFF,TGCGCCAGCAGGGAAGCCGACCTGAACACTGAAGCTTTCTTT
many,TRBV2,TRBJ2-7,TRBD1,15,CASSEMGQPNYEQYF,TGTGCCAGCAGTGAAATGGGACAGCCTAACTACGAGCAGTACTTC
many,TRBV6-1,TRBJ2-4,-,14,CASSGAEGGNIQYF,TGTGCCAGCAGTGGAGCGGAGGGGGGAAACATTCAGTACTTC
many,TRBV9,TRBJ2-1,-,15,CASSVSGLSYNEQFF,TGTGCCAGCAGCGTAAGCGGCCTCTCCTACAATGAGCAGTTCTTC
-,TRBV28,TRBJ2-2,-,15,CASSSPGVGAGELFF,TGTGCCAGCAGTTCCCCCGGGGTAGGGGCCGGGGAGCTGTTTTTT
-,TRBV2,TRBJ2-3,TRBD2,14,CASNVLAGVDTQYF,TGTGCCAGCAATGTGCTAGCGGGGGTAGATACGCAGTATTTT
many,TRBV5-1,TRBJ2-1,-,14,CASSLEGSINEQFF,TGCGCCAGCAGCCTTGAGGGTAGCATCAATGAGCAGTTCTTC
few,TRBV20-1,TRBJ1-6,-,12,CSARGAFGPLHF,TGCAGTGCGAGGGGTGCTTTCGGGCCCCTCCACTTT
few,TRBV6-6,TRBJ2-5,TRBD1,17,CASSYPTGGAGQETQYF,TGTGCCAGCAGTTACCCTACAGGGGGCGCAGGGCAAGAGACCCAGTACTTC